Described below is a single T cell receptor beta chain sequence and its context. Each sample yielded at least 6 million isolated PBMCs. A minimum of 6 micrograms of total RNA was extracted per sample. These data originate in a study of blood T cells in healthy people across ages. Primed by a sample-barcoded 5' primer and a J-beta primer mix, a second PCR proceeded for roughly 7 to 11 cycles. Each cDNA molecule was tagged by a template-switch adaptor with 12 random nucleotides. TCRdb processed the 5' RACE reads anew with MiXCR; each CDR3 protein has one entry. The sample consists of hundreds of thousands of distinct CDR3 sequences, around 25% of them appearing once. V lost 8 bases, J lost 3 bases, and 18 bases stayed unmatched. The CDR3 has 17 amino acids. Germline V gene data show CDR1 as MNHEY and CDR2 as SMNVEV (reference sequence). In addition, the sample was reused for a study of T cells of mothers and their children.

The source of this sequence is a boy aged 5 to 17 in good health. The material sequenced was blood. V gene TRBV27 combines with J gene TRBJ2-7; 8 nucleotides line up with TRBD1. As DNA, the CDR3 is TGTGCCAGCGGAGGCCACCGGACAGGGAAGGGCAACTACGAGCAGTACTTC. Protein sequence: CASGGHRTGKGNYEQYF.